These 20 T cell receptor beta chains came from one sample sequenced in a study of CD8+ T cells in alopecia areata. As the sequencing template, cDNA was produced by extracting RNA and reverse transcribing it. TCRdb's table, derived via immunoSEQ multiplex PCR, lists solely in-frame clones and lacks some. The data contain 110,000 or so clones, more than 30% of them singletons. Sequencing was performed on CD4+ T cells sorted from blood. All receptors derive from a human donor with alopecia areata.

This chain uses TRBV2 with TRBJ2-2; 7 bases agree with TRBD1. Germline CDR1 SNHLY, CDR2 FYNNEI. The CDR3 length is 16 residues. V shed 4 bases and J 10 bases; nucleotides not matched to a gene: 15. This chain's CDR3 is CASSAMDRSVKEELFF. The CDR3 DNA reads TGTGCCAGCAGTGCGATGGACAGGAGCGTCAAGGAGGAGCTGTTTTTT.

The chain combines TRBV29-1 with TRBJ2-1; tentatively, D is TRBD1 (6 bases). Germline V gene data show CDR1 as SQVTM and CDR2 as ANQGSEA. CDR3 length: 15 amino acids. Trimming removed 6 bases from V and 0 bases from J, with 15 bases in between. CDR3: CSVVGQSRSYNEQFF. CDR3 coding DNA: TGCAGCGTCGTCGGACAGTCCCGCTCCTACAATGAGCAGTTCTTC.

The CDR3 protein is CASSLWAASRGREQFF. The CDR3 nucleotides read TGTGCCAGCAGTTTATGGGCGGCTAGCCGGGGGAGGGAGCAGTTCTTC. The chain joins TRBV28 to TRBJ2-1; D might be TRBD2 (6 bases). The CDR3 loop spans 16 amino acids. V was pared by 0 bases and J by 10 bases, with 19 bases between. Germline V lookup: CDR1 MDHEN, CDR2 SYDVKM.

V usage is TRBV4-1 and J usage is TRBJ2-3; D is possibly TRBD1 or TRBD2 (6 bases each). The ends were cut back, 3 bases at V and 5 bases at J, with 15 bases in the middle. Per the germline V gene, CDR1 is MGHRA and CDR2 is YSYEKL. The CDR3 has 15 residues. DNA for the CDR3: TGCGCCAGCAGCCAGCCGGGGGCGACGGGAGATACGCAGTATTTT. It specifies CASSQPGATGDTQYF.

The chain couples TRBV30 to TRBJ2-1, with no clear D. The CDR3 runs 12 residues. Germline V gives CDR1 GTSNPN, CDR2 SVGIG (reference sequence). V lost 4 bases and J 5 bases, leaving 9 bases between the germline ends. The CDR3: CAWTQTHNEQFF. Written as DNA, the CDR3 is TGTGCCTGGACCCAGACGCACAATGAGCAGTTCTTC.

This clone appeared a few times. J is TRBJ2-7 and V is TRBV5-1; no clear D. The CDR3 is 11 amino acids. The V and J ends lost 3 bases and 5 bases respectively, with 6 bases between them. Germline CDR1 and CDR2: SGHRS and YFSETQ. The CDR3 loop reads CASSSWDEQYF. For the CDR3, the DNA is TGCGCCAGCAGCTCCTGGGACGAGCAGTACTTC. Drawing the rest from reference TRBV5-1 and TRBJ2-7, the complete variable domain is KAGVTQTPRYLIKTRGQQVTLSCSPISGHRSVSWYQQTPGQGLQFLFEYFSETQRNKGNFPGRFSGRQFSNSRSEMNVSTLELGDSALYLCASSSWDEQYFGPGTRLTVT.

Details on this clone: Other DNA sequences in the sample encode the same CDR3. The rearrangement links TRBV30 to TRBJ2-5; D unresolved. Germline-derived CDR1 and CDR2 are GTSNPN and SVGIG (reference sequence). Trimming removed 0 bases at V and 5 bases at J, with 4 bases between. The CDR3 spans 11 residues. In DNA, the CDR3 is TGTGCCTGGAGTGTACGGGAGACCCAGTACTTC. Translated, it gives CAWSVRETQYF.

The genes are TRBV5-1 and TRBJ1-1; 9 bases are shared with TRBD1. Germline-derived CDR1 and CDR2 are SGHRS and YFSETQ. V was clipped by 2 bases and J by 2 bases; unmatched bases: 4. This CDR3 spans 15 amino acids. CDR3 sequence (DNA): TGCGCCAGCAGCTTCACAGGGGGCATAAACACTGAAGCTTTCTTT. Its protein product is CASSFTGGINTEAFF. The full variable domain, its missing parts supplied by reference TRBV5-1 and TRBJ1-1, is KAGVTQTPRYLIKTRGQQVTLSCSPISGHRSVSWYQQTPGQGLQFLFEYFSETQRNKGNFPGRFSGRQFSNSRSEMNVSTLELGDSALYLCASSFTGGINTEAFFGQGTRLTVV.

The CDR3 here is CASSQDLGASSYNEQFF. The CDR3 region has the DNA TGCGCCAGCAGCCAAGATCTGGGGGCGAGCTCCTACAATGAGCAGTTCTTC. The chain joins TRBV4-3 to TRBJ2-1; D may be TRBD1 (6 bases). CDR1 and CDR2 from the germline V gene are LGHNA and YSLEER. Trimming took 0 bases from V and 0 from J, leaving 12 bases between them. CDR3 size: 17 residues.

This clone was picked up a small number of times. The rearrangement joins TRBV7-2 to TRBJ2-1, with TRBD2 matching over 15 bases. This CDR3 is built from 17 residues. The trim removed 5 bases at V and 5 bases at J, leaving 7 bases unmatched. Germline CDR1 and CDR2: SGHTA and FQGNSA. CDR3 DNA sequence: TGTGCCAGCAGCCTCAGGACTAGCGGGAGGGGGAACAATGAGCAGTTCTTC. It yields the protein CASSLRTSGRGNNEQFF. The entire variable domain, with the rest obtained from reference TRBV7-2 and TRBJ2-1, is as follows: GAGVSQSPSNKVTEKGKDVELRCDPISGHTALYWYRQSLGQGLEFLIYFQGNSAPDKSGLPSDRFSAERTGGSVSTLTIQRTQQEDSAVYLCASSLRTSGRGNNEQFFGPGTRLTVL.

This clone showed up just a few times. The V gene is TRBV5-1, the J gene TRBJ2-2; D might be TRBD2 (6 bases). V lost 0 bases and J lost 0, with 6 bases in between. The CDR3 has 15 amino acids. In germline, CDR1 is SGHRS, CDR2 YFSETQ. CDR3 bases: TGCGCCAGCAGCTTGGGACTAGCGAACACCGGGGAGCTGTTTTTT. Protein: CASSLGLANTGELFF.

Worth noting for this clone: This same CDR3 is encoded by further DNA sequences in the sample. The chain combines TRBV28 with TRBJ2-2; TRBD2 might be the D (5 bases). The length of the CDR3 is 12 residues. CDR1 and CDR2 (germline): MDHEN, SYDVKM. The ends were cut back, 6 bases at V and 11 bases at J, with 13 bases in the middle. The CDR3 DNA is TGTGCCAGCAGGGAACGGACTGGCGAGCTGTTTTTT. It yields the protein CASRERTGELFF.

This clone has only a few counts. The V gene is TRBV9, the J gene TRBJ2-2, with 7 bases lining up with TRBD1. Trimming removed 0 bases from V and 0 bases from J; junction bases left unmatched: 2. The CDR3 runs 16 residues. CDR1 and CDR2 from the germline V gene are SGDLS and YYNGEE. CDR3 bases: TGTGCCAGCAGCGTAGTGGGACAGTCGAACACCGGGGAGCTGTTTTTT. This sequence encodes CASSVVGQSNTGELFF.

The chain combines TRBV6-5 with TRBJ2-3; D could derive from TRBD1 or TRBD2 (5 bases each). The germline V and J ends were trimmed by 5 bases and 4 bases, with 13 bases remaining between them. Per germline, CDR1 MNHEY and CDR2 SVGAGI. The CDR3 has 14 residues. The DNA of the CDR3 is TGTGCCAGCAGTCGTGTGACGGGGCCAGATACGCAGTATTTT. Protein product: CASSRVTGPDTQYF.

This sequence joins TRBV30 and TRBJ2-1, with 7 positions matching TRBD1. CDR1 and CDR2 (germline): GTSNPN, SVGIG (reference sequence). J gave up 6 bases and V 0 bases, and 8 bases lay outside the gene matches. This CDR3 has 15 residues. This CDR3 is CAWSVPGTAINEQFF. In DNA, the CDR3 is TGTGCCTGGAGTGTACCCGGGACAGCAATCAATGAGCAGTTCTTC.

This clone was recorded a few times. The chain is built from TRBV28 and TRBJ2-1, with a weak D call TRBD1 (7 bases). V was clipped by 11 bases and J by 2 bases, with 22 bases between them. The V gene's germline CDR1 is MDHEN and CDR2 SYDVKM. The CDR3 consists of 16 residues. The CDR3 reads CAYSQGGSPTYNEQFF. Written as DNA, the CDR3 is TGTGCCTACTCGCAGGGGGGCAGCCCAACCTACAATGAGCAGTTCTTC.

This clone turned up a few times. J is TRBJ2-2 and V is TRBV29-1; 8 nucleotides agree with TRBD2. The germline gives CDR1 SQVTM, CDR2 ANQGSEA. The junction had 13 bases not matched to a gene; V was cut back by 5 bases and J by 2 bases. The CDR3 has 17 residues. CDR3 coding DNA: TGCAGCGTTTATCTAGCGGGTCGGACACTCAACACCGGGGAGCTGTTTTTT. The encoded protein is CSVYLAGRTLNTGELFF.

The V gene is TRBV7-3, the J gene TRBJ2-1; TRBD2 agrees at 9 bases. The germline gives CDR1 SGHTA, CDR2 FQGTGA. The CDR3 is made up of 13 amino acids. With V trimmed by 6 bases and J by 5 bases, 2 bases remained unmatched. The CDR3: CASRGTSNNEQFF. The CDR3 bases are TGTGCCAGCAGGGGGACTAGCAACAATGAGCAGTTCTTC.

This sequence joins TRBV7-8 and TRBJ2-7; perhaps TRBD1 as D (6 bases). This CDR3 is 15 amino acids long. Trimming removed 1 base from V and 0 bases from J, with 10 bases in between. Germline lookup yields CDR1 SGHVS and CDR2 FQNEAQ. CDR3 DNA: TGTGCCAGCAGCTTAGATACAGGGAGCTCCTACGAGCAGTACTTC. Residues: CASSLDTGSSYEQYF.

Worth noting for this clone: This sample also contains other DNA sequences that code for the same CDR3. The chain recombines TRBV29-1 with TRBJ1-2; D not resolved. The CDR3 is 11 amino acids. Germline CDR1 and CDR2: SQVTM and ANQGSEA. V dropped 4 bases and J dropped 3 bases, with 6 bases sitting between them. The CDR3 nucleotides are TGCAGCGTTGGCGGTGACTATGGCTACACCTTC. It is translated as CSVGGDYGYTF. The full variable domain, with the rest looked up from reference TRBV29-1 and TRBJ1-2, is SAVISQKPSRDICQRGTSLTIQCQVDSQVTMMFWYRQQPGQSLTLIATANQGSEATYESGFVIDKFPISRPNLTFSTLTVSNMSPEDSSIYLCSVGGDYGYTFGSGTRLTVV.